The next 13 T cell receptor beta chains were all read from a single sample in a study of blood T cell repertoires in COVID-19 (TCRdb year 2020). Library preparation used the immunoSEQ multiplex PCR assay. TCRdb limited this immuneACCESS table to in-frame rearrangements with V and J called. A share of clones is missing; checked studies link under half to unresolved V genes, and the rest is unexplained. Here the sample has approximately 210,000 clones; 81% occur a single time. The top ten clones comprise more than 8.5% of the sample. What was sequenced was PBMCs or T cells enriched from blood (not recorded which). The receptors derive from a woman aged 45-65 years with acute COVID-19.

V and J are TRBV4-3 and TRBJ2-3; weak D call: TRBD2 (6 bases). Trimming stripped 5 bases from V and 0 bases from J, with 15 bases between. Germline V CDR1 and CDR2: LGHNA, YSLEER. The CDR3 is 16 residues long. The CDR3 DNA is TGCGCCAGCAGCAAAAGCGGGCACTTCAGCACAGATACGCAGTATTTT. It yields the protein CASSKSGHFSTDTQYF.

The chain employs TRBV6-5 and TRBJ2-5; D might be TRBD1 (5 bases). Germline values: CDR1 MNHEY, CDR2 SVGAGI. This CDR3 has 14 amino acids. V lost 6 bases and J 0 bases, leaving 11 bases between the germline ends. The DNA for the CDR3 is TGTGCCAGCAGCTACAGGACACACCAAGAGACCCAGTACTTC. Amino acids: CASSYRTHQETQYF.

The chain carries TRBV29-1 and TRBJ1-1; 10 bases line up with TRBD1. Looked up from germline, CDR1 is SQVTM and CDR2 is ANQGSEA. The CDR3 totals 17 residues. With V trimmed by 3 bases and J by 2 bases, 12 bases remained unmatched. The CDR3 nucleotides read TGCAGCGTTGAGCTCCGGGACAGGGGTTTGATCAACACTGAAGCTTTCTTT. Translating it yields CSVELRDRGLINTEAFF.

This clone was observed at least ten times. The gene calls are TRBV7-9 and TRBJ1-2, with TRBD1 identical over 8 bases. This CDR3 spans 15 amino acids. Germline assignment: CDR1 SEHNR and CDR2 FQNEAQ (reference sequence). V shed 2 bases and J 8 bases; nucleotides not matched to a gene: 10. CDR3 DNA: TGTGCCAGCAGCTTAAGGGCAGGGGGCGCGGGAGGCTACACCTTC. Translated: CASSLRAGGAGGYTF.

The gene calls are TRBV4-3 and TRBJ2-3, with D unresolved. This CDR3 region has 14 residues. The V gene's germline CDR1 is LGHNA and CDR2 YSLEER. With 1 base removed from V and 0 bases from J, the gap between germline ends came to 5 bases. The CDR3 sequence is CASSQGPSTDTQYF. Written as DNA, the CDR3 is TGCGCCAGCAGCCAAGGGCCCAGCACAGATACGCAGTATTTT.

The CDR3 region is CASSPWGSIYEQYF. The CDR3 DNA sequence: TGTGCCAGCAGTCCTTGGGGCAGCATCTACGAGCAGTACTTC. This chain joins TRBV27 and TRBJ2-7; TRBD1 might be the D (5 bases). This CDR3 has 14 residues. Germline CDR1 is MNHEY and CDR2 is SMNVEV (reference sequence). V was shortened by 5 bases and J by 3 bases, with 14 bases between the two germline ends.

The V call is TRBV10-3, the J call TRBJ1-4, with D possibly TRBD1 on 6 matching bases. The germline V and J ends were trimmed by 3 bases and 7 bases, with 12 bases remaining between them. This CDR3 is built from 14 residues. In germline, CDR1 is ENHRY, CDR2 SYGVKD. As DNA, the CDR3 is TGTGCCATCAGTGATCGGCAGGGGATTGAAAAACTGTTTTTT. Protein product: CAISDRQGIEKLFF.

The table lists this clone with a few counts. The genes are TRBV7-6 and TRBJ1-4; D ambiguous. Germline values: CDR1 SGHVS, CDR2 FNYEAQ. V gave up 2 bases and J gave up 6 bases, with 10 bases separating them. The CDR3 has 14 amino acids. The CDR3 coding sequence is TGTGCCAGCAGCTTATCGGGGTTCGATGAAAAACTGTTTTTT. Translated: CASSLSGFDEKLFF.

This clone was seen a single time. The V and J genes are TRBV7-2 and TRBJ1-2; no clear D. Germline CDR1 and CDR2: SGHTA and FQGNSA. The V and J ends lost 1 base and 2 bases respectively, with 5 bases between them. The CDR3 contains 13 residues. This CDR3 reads CASSLERNYGYTF. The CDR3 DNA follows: TGTGCCAGCAGCTTAGAACGGAACTATGGCTACACCTTC.

CDR3 protein: CASRDQGNYGYTF. The CDR3 DNA reads TGTGCCAGCAGGGACCAGGGGAACTATGGCTACACCTTC. The chain is built from TRBV28 and TRBJ1-2; maybe TRBD1 (6 bases). The CDR3 loop spans 13 amino acids. The V gene lost 6 bases and the J gene lost 2 bases, with 10 bases spanning the gap. CDR1 is MDHEN and CDR2 is SYDVKM in the germline V gene.

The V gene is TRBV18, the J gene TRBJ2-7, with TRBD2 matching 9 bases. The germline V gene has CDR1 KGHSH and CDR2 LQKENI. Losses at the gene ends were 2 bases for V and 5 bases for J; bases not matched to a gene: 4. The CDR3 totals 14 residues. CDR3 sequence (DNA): TGTGCCAGCTCACCAGCGGGGGGGATAAACGAGCAGTACTTC. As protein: CASSPAGGINEQYF.

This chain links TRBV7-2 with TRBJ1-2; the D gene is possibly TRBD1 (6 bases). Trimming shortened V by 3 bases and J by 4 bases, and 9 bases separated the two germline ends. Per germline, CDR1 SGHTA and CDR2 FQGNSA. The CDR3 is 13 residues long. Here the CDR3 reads CASSFIQGYGYTF. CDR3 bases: TGTGCCAGCAGCTTTATACAGGGCTATGGCTACACCTTC.

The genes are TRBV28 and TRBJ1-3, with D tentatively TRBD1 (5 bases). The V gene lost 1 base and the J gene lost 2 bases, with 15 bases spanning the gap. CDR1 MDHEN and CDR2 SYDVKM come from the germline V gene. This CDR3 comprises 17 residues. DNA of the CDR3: TGTGCCAGCAGTTTATCCAGTCGGGGGTGGACTGGAAACACCATATATTTT. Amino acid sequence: CASSLSSRGWTGNTIYF. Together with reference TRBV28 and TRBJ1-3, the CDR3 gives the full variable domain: DVKVTQSSRYLVKRTGEKVFLECVQDMDHENMFWYRQDPGLGLRLIYFSYDVKMKEKGDIPEGYSVSREKKERFSLILESASTNQTSMYLCASSLSSRGWTGNTIYFGEGSWLTVV.